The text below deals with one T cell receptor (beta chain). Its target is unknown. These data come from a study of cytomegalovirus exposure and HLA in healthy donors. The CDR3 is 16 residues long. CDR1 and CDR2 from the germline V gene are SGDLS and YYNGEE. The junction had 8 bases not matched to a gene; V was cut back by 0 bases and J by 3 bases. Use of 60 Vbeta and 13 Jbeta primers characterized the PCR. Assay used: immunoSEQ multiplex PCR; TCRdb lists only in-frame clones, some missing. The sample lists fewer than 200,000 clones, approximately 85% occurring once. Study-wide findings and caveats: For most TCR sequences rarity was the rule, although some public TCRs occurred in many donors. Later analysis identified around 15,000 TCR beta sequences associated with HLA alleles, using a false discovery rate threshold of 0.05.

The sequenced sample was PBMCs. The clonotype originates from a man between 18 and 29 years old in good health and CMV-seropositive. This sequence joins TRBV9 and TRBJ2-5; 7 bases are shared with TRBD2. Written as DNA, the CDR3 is TGTGCCAGCAGCGTAGATGTAGGACTAGAAAAAGAGACCCAGTACTTC. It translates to CASSVDVGLEKETQYF.